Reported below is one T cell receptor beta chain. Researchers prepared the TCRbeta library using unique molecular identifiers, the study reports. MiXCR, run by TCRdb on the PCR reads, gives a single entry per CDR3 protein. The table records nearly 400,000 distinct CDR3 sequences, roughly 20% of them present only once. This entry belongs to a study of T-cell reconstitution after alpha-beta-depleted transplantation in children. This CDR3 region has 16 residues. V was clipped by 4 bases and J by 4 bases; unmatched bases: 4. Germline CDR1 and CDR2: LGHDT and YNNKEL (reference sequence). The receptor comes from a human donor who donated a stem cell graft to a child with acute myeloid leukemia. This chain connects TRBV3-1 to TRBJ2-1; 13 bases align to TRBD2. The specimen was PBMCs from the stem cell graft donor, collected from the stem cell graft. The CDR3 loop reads CASSLSGLAGYNEQFF. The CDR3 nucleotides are TGTGCCAGCAGCCTGTCGGGACTAGCGGGATACAATGAGCAGTTCTTC.